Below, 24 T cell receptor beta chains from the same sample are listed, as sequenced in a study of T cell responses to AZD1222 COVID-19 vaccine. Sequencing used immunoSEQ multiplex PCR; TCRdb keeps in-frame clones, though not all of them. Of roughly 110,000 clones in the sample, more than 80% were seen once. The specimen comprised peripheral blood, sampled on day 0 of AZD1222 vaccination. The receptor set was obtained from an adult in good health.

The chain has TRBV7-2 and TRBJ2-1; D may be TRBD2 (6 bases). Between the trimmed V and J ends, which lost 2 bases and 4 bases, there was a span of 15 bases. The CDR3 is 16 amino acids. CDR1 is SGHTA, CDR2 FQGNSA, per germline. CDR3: CASSLSSGGTYNEQFF. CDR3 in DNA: TGTGCCAGCAGCTTAAGTAGCGGCGGTACTTACAATGAGCAGTTCTTC.

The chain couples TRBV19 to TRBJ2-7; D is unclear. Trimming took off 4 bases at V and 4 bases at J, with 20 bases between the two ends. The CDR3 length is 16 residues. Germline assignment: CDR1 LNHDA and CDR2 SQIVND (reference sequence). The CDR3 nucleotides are TGTGCCAGTAGTAGATCGTTAGGGCAGTGGAGATACGAGCAGTACTTC. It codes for CASSRSLGQWRYEQYF.

This chain's CDR3 is CASRRDSAGGGGELFF. The DNA for the CDR3 is TGTGCCAGCAGACGGGACTCAGCGGGAGGGGGCGGGGAGCTGTTTTTT. The chain has TRBV7-2 and TRBJ2-2; 10 bases are shared with TRBD2. Germline CDR1 reads SGHTA; CDR2 reads FQGNSA. The V gene end was trimmed by 6 bases and the J gene end by 7 bases; junction bases not matched to a gene: 11. The CDR3 runs 16 residues.

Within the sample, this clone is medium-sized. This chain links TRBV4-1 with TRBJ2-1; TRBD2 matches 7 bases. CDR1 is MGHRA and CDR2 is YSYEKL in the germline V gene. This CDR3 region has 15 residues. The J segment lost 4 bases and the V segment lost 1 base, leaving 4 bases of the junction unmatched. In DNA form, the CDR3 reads TGCGCCAGCAGCCAAGCCAGGACTAGGTACAATGAGCAGTTCTTC. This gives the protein CASSQARTRYNEQFF.

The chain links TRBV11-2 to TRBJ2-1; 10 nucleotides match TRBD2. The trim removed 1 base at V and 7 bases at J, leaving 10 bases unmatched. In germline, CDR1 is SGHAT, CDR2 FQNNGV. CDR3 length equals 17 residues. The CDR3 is CASSLVRLAGVRNEQFF. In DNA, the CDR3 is TGTGCCAGCAGCTTAGTAAGGCTAGCGGGAGTAAGGAATGAGCAGTTCTTC. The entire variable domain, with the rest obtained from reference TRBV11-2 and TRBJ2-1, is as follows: EAGVAQSPRYKIIEKRQSVAFWCNPISGHATLYWYQQILGQGPKLLIQFQNNGVVDDSQLPKDRFSAERLKGVDSTLKIQPAKLEDSAVYLCASSLVRLAGVRNEQFFGPGTRLTVL.

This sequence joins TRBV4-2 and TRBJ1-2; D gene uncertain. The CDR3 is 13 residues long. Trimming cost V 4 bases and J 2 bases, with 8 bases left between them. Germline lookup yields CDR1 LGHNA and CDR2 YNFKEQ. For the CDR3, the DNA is TGTGCCAGCAGCCCTGGAGGGAACTATGGCTACACCTTC. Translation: CASSPGGNYGYTF.

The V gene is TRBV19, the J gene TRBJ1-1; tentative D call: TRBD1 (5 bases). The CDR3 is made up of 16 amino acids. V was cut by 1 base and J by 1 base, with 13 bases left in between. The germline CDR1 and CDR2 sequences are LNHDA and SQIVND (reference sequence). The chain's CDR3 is CASSIARGLRNTEAFF. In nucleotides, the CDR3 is TGTGCCAGTAGTATAGCTCGGGGCTTGAGGAACACTGAAGCTTTCTTT.

The DNA of the CDR3 is TGTGCCAGCAGCTTAGAAACAGGGCCGCCGGGGCCTAGCTATGGCTACACCTTC. This sequence encodes CASSLETGPPGPSYGYTF. V usage is TRBV11-3 and J usage is TRBJ1-2; D is perhaps TRBD1 (6 bases). Germline V gene data show CDR1 as SGHNT and CDR2 as YENEEA. CDR3 size: 18 residues. The ends were cut back, 0 bases at V and 4 bases at J, with 21 bases in the middle.

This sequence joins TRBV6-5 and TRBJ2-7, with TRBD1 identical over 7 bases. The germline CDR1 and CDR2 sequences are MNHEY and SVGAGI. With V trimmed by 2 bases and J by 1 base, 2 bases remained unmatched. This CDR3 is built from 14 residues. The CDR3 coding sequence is TGTGCCAGCAGTTACACGGGACAGTCCTACGAGCAGTACTTC. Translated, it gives CASSYTGQSYEQYF.

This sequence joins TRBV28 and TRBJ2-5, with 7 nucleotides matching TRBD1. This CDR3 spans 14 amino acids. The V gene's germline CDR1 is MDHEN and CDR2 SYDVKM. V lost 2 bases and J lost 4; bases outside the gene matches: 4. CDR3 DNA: TGTGCCAGCAGTTTAGAGGACAGGCTAGAGACCCAGTACTTC. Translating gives CASSLEDRLETQYF.

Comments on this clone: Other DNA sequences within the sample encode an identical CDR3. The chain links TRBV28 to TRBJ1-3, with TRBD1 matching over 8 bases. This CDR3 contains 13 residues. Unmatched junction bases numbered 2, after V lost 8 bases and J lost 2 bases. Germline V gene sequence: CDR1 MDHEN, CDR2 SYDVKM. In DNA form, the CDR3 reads TGTGCCAGCCCGGACAGGGCTGGAAACACCATATATTTT. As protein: CASPDRAGNTIYF.

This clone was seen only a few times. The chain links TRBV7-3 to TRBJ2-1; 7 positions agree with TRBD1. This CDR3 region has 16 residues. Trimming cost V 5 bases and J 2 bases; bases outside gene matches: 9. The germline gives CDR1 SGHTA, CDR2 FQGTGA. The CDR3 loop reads CASSPDRDSAYNEQFF. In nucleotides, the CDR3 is TGTGCCAGCAGCCCAGACCGGGACAGTGCCTACAATGAGCAGTTCTTC.

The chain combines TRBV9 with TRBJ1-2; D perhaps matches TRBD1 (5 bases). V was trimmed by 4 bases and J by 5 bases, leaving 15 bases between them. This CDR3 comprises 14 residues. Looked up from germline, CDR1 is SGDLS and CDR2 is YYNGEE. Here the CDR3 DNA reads TGTGCCAGCAGCATCGACAGTGCTAGTTATGGCTACACCTTC. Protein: CASSIDSASYGYTF. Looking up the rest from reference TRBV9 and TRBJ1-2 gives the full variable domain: DSGVTQTPKHLITATGQRVTLRCSPRSGDLSVYWYQQSLDQGLQFLIQYYNGEERAKGNILERFSAQQFPDLHSELNLSSLELGDSALYFCASSIDSASYGYTFGSGTRLTVV.

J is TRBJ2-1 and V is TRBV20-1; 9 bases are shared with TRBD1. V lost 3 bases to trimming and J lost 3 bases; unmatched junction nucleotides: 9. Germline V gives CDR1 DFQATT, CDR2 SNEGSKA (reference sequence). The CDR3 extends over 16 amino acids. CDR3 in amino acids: CSASDTTGGGYNEQFF. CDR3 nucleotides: TGCAGTGCTAGTGATACGACAGGGGGTGGCTACAATGAGCAGTTCTTC.

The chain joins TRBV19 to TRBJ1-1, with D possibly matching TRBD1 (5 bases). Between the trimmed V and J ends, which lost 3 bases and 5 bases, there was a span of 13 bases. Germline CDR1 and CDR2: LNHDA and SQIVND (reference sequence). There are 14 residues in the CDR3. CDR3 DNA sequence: TGTGCCAGTAGTATCCGGGGGGGTTGGACTGAAGCTTTCTTT. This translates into CASSIRGGWTEAFF.

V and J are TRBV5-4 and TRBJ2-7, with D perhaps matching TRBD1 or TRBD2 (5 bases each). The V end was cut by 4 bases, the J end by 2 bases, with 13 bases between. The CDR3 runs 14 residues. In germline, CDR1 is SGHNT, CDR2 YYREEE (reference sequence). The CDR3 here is CASSLPGPTYEQYF. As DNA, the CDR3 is TGTGCCAGCAGCCTACCGGGACCTACCTACGAGCAGTACTTC.

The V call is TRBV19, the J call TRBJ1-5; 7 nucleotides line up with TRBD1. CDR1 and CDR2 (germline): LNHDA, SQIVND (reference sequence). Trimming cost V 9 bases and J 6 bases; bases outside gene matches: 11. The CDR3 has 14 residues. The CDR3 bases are TGTGCCAGCGAGGGACAGAACGGCGTTCAGCCCCAGCATTTT. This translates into CASEGQNGVQPQHF.

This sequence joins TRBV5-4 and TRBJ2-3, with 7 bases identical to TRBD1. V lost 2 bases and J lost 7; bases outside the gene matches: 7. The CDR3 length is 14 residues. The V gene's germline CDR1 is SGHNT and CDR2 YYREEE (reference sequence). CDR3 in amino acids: CASSFPGQAHTQYF. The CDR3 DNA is TGTGCCAGCAGCTTCCCCGGACAGGCACATACGCAGTATTTT.

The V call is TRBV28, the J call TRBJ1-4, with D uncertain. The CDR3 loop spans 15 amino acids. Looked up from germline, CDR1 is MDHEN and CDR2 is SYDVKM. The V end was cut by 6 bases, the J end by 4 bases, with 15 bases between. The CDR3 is CASSKPGADNEKLFF. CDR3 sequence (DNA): TGTGCCAGCAGCAAACCAGGCGCTGATAATGAAAAACTGTTTTTT.

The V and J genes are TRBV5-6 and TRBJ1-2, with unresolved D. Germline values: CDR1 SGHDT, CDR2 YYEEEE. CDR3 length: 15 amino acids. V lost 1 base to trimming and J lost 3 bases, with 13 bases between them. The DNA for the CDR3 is TGTGCCAGCAGCTTGAATGGGCGCTCGGACTATGGCTACACCTTC. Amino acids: CASSLNGRSDYGYTF. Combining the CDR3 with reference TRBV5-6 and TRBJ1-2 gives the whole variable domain DAGVTQSPTHLIKTRGQQVTLRCSPKSGHDTVSWYQQALGQGPQFIFQYYEEEERQRGNFPDRFSGHQFPNYSSELNVNALLLGDSALYLCASSLNGRSDYGYTFGSGTRLTVV.

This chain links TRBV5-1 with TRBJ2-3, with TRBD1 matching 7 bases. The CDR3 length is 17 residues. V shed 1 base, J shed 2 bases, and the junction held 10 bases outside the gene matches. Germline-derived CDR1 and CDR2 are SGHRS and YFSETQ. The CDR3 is CASSLRATGVLTDTQYF. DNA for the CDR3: TGCGCCAGCAGCTTGCGGGCTACAGGGGTCCTCACAGATACGCAGTATTTT.

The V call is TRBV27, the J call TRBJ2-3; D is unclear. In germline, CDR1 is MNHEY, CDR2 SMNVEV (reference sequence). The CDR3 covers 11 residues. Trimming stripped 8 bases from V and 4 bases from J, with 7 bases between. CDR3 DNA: TGTGCCAGCGCCCGAGCAGATACGCAGTATTTT. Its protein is CASARADTQYF.

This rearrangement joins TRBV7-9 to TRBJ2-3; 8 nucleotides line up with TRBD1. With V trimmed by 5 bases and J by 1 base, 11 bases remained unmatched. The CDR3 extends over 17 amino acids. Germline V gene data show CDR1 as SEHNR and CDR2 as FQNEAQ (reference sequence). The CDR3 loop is CASSPSGGRGRTDTQYF. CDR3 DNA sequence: TGTGCCAGCAGCCCCTCAGGGGGCAGGGGGCGCACAGATACGCAGTATTTT.

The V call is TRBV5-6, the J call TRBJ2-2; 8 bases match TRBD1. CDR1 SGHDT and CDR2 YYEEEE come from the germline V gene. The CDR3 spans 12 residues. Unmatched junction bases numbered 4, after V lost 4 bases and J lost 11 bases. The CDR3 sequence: CASSDDRGELFF. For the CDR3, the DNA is TGTGCCAGCAGCGACGACAGGGGTGAGCTGTTTTTT.